The rows below give T cell receptor beta chains drawn from one sample of a study of beta chain features in type 1 diabetes. Sequencing was performed with immunoSEQ multiplex PCR; in TCRdb, only in-frame clones are kept and a portion is missing. Here the sample spans more than 300,000 clones, about 14% being singletons. Source material: naive CD4+ T cells from blood. The origin of the receptors is a woman aged 18-29 years in good health. The CDR3 runs from the conserved cysteine through the conserved F or W. A D gene is named only where the DNA matches it firmly. A row's size may be missing; if present it is once, few, many or a size class.

TRBD1	few	TRBJ1-2	TRBV27	CASSIGQGRYGYTF	TGTGCCAGCAGTATCGGACAGGGACGGTATGGCTACACCTTC
.	.	TRBJ2-5	TRBV6-1	CASSARDKETQYF	TGTGCCAGCAGTGCCCGGGACAAAGAGACCCAGTACTTC
TRBD2	.	TRBJ2-3	TRBV7-9	CASSLRREGDTQYF	TGTGCCAGCAGCTTAAGGCGGGAGGGAGATACGCAGTATTTT
.	few	TRBJ2-4	TRBV18	CASSPSGEIAKNIQYF	TGTGCCAGCTCCCCATCGGGGGAAATCGCCAAAAACATTCAGTACTTC
TRBD2	.	TRBJ2-1	TRBV5-1	CASSAGLANEQFF	TGCGCCAGCAGCGCGGGACTAGCGAATGAGCAGTTCTTC
.	.	TRBJ2-7	TRBV28	CASSLNRDYEQYF	TGTGCCAGCAGTTTGAACAGGGACTACGAGCAGTACTTC
.	few	TRBJ2-3	TRBV5-4	CASSSGGLSTDTQYF	TGTGCCAGCAGCTCTGGAGGCCTGAGCACAGATACGCAGTATTTT
TRBD2	few	TRBJ2-7	TRBV6-5	CASSSGGPPYEQYF	TGTGCCAGCAGTTCGGGAGGACCTCCCTACGAGCAGTACTTC
.	.	TRBJ2-3	TRBV15	CATSRDVGALRQDTQYF	TGTGCCACCAGCAGAGATGTGGGGGCGCTTCGGCAAGATACGCAGTATTTT
TRBD2	few	TRBJ2-1	TRBV4-1	CASSLFAGEVYNEQFF	TGCGCCAGCAGCCTTTTCGCGGGAGAGGTCTACAATGAGCAGTTCTTC
TRBD1	.	TRBJ1-1	TRBV5-1	CASSVGQGGNTEAFF	TGCGCCAGCAGCGTAGGACAGGGTGGGAACACTGAAGCTTTCTTT
TRBD2	.	TRBJ2-1	TRBV28	CASRPGLAGNEQFF	TGTGCCAGCAGACCGGGACTAGCGGGCAATGAGCAGTTCTTC
TRBD2	few	TRBJ2-1	TRBV30	CAHGGEGHYNEQFF	TGTGCCCATGGGGGGGAGGGCCACTACAATGAGCAGTTCTTC
TRBD2	.	TRBJ2-1	TRBV7-9	CASSSVAGALNEQFF	TGTGCCAGCAGCTCCGTGGCGGGAGCCCTCAATGAGCAGTTCTTC
.	.	TRBJ2-1	TRBV30	CAWSEEGIGEQFF	TGTGCCTGGAGTGAGGAGGGAATAGGGGAGCAGTTCTTC
TRBD2	few	TRBJ2-7	TRBV28	CASSYPGLVGEQYF	TGTGCCAGCAGCTACCCGGGACTAGTGGGGGAGCAGTACTTC
TRBD2	few	TRBJ2-7	TRBV4-2	CASSQVTSGSAYEQYF	TGTGCCAGCAGCCAAGTTACTAGCGGGAGTGCGTACGAGCAGTACTTC
TRBD1	once	TRBJ2-5	TRBV7-2	CASSLVDRAETQYF	TGTGCCAGCAGCTTAGTCGACAGGGCAGAGACCCAGTACTTC
TRBD1	.	TRBJ2-7	TRBV7-9	CASRTSGGSSYEQYF	TGTGCCAGCAGAACATCAGGGGGCTCATCCTACGAGCAGTACTTC